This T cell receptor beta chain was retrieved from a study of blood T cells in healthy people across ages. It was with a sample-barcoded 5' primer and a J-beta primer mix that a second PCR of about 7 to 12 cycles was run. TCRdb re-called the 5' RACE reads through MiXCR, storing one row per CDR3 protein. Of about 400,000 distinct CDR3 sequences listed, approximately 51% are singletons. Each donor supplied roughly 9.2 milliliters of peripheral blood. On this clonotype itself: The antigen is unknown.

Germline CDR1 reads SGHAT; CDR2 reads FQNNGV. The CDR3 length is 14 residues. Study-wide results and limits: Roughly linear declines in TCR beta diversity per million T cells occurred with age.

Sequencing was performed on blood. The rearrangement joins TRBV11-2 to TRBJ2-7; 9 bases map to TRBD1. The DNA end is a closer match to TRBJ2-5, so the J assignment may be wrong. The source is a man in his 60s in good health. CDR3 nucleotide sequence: TGTGCCAGCAGCACGGACAGGGGTCTAGAGACCCAGTACTTC. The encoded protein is CASSTDRGLETQYF.